The 15 T cell receptor beta chains listed next were all sequenced from one sample in a study of blood T cell repertoires in COVID-19. Sequencing was performed with immunoSEQ multiplex PCR; in TCRdb, only in-frame clones are kept and a portion is missing. The repertoire holds approximately 210,000 clones, with approximately 84% as singletons. Input material: peripheral blood. The origin of the receptors is a woman aged 45-59 years with active or convalescent COVID-19.

J is TRBJ1-2 and V is TRBV6-5, with 7 bases aligning to TRBD1. The CDR3 length is 15 residues. The V and J ends lost 5 bases and 4 bases, in that order; junction bases with no gene match: 10. CDR1 is MNHEY and CDR2 is SVGAGI in the germline V gene. The DNA for the CDR3 is TGTGCCAGCAGTCTTACAGGGGAGCCCCGCTATGGCTACACCTTC. This translates into CASSLTGEPRYGYTF.

The chain joins TRBV10-2 to TRBJ1-1; 7 bases map to TRBD1. After removal of 2 bases from V and 11 bases from J, the junction contained 2 bases not matched to a gene. There are 11 residues in the CDR3. CDR1 WSHSY and CDR2 SAAADI come from the germline V gene. CDR3 DNA sequence: TGCGCCAGCAGTGAGAGGGGGCAGGCTTTCTTT. Translating it yields CASSERGQAFF.

This clone came up a few times. The J gene is TRBJ2-4, the V gene TRBV2; 9 bases align to TRBD1. Looked up from germline, CDR1 is SNHLY and CDR2 is FYNNEI. V shed 2 bases, J shed 5 bases, and the junction held 7 bases outside the gene matches. The CDR3 totals 16 residues. The CDR3 DNA follows: TGTGCCAGCAGTGAAATTGGGACAGGGACCCAAAACATTCAGTACTTC. Translated, it gives CASSEIGTGTQNIQYF. The whole variable domain, filled in from reference TRBV2 and TRBJ2-4, reads EPEVTQTPSHQVTQMGQEVILRCVPISNHLYFYWYRQILGQKVEFLVSFYNNEISEKSEIFDDQFSVERPDGSNFTLKIRSTKLEDSAMYFCASSEIGTGTQNIQYFGAGTRLSVL.

This chain links TRBV2 with TRBJ2-7; 11 bases line up with TRBD2. Germline loops: CDR1 SNHLY, CDR2 FYNNEI. The CDR3 consists of 17 residues. V shed 4 bases and J 5 bases; nucleotides not matched to a gene: 13. The CDR3 region is CASSGDSGRAMGDEQYF. CDR3 sequence (DNA): TGTGCCAGCAGTGGCGATAGCGGGAGGGCCATGGGCGACGAGCAGTACTTC.

V gene TRBV3-1 (or the pseudogene TRBV3-2) combines with J gene TRBJ2-1; 7 nucleotides match TRBD1. There are 15 residues in the CDR3. Germline trimming cut 1 base from V and 3 bases from J; bases unmatched to any gene: 3. CDR1 is LGHDT and CDR2 is YNNKEL in the germline V gene (reference sequence). CDR3 region: CASSQAGGLYNEQFF. CDR3 bases: TGTGCCAGCAGCCAAGCAGGGGGTCTCTACAATGAGCAGTTCTTC.

This chain uses TRBV7-2 with TRBJ2-7, with 7 bases matching TRBD2. The CDR3 has 13 residues. V was clipped by 7 bases and J by 3 bases; unmatched bases: 6. CDR1 is SGHTA and CDR2 is FQGNSA in the germline V gene. The CDR3 is CASMPPGGYEQYF. In DNA form, the CDR3 reads TGTGCCAGCATGCCCCCGGGGGGCTACGAGCAGTACTTC.

The chain has TRBV5-1 and TRBJ2-6; perhaps TRBD1 as D (6 bases). Trimming left V 4 bases short and J 0 bases short, with 11 bases between. The CDR3 covers 16 residues. Germline assignment: CDR1 SGHRS and CDR2 YFSETQ. CDR3 sequence (DNA): TGCGCCAGCAGCCTGACAGGCAGCTCTGGGGCCAACGTCCTGACTTTC. It specifies CASSLTGSSGANVLTF.

The chain links TRBV3-1 (or the pseudogene TRBV3-2) to TRBJ1-2; no firm D call. The germline V and J ends were trimmed by 0 bases and 4 bases, with 12 bases remaining between them. The CDR3 length is 15 residues. Germline CDR1 and CDR2: LGHDT and YNNKEL (reference sequence). The CDR3 nucleotides read TGTGCCAGCAGCCAAGATCTGGCAGGCGTCTATGGCTACACCTTC. As protein: CASSQDLAGVYGYTF.

This clone has a handful of counts. The CDR3 is CASTPADEREKLFF. In DNA, the CDR3 is TGTGCCAGCACCCCAGCAGACGAGAGGGAAAAACTGTTTTTT. The V and J genes are TRBV25-1 and TRBJ1-4, with no clear D. Germline values: CDR1 MGHDK, CDR2 SYGVNS. Trimming cost V 7 bases and J 8 bases, with 17 bases left between them. This CDR3 comprises 14 residues.

The rearrangement links TRBV18 to TRBJ2-7; perhaps TRBD1 as D (6 bases). The CDR3 contains 14 residues. V was shortened by 6 bases and J by 4 bases, with 16 bases between the two germline ends. Looked up from germline, CDR1 is KGHSH and CDR2 is LQKENI. In DNA form, the CDR3 reads TGTGCCAGCTCGAGAACCCGGACAGCATACGAGCAGTACTTC. Translation: CASSRTRTAYEQYF. The variable domain in full, with the rest retrieved from reference TRBV18 and TRBJ2-7, is NAGVMQNPRHLVRRRGQEARLRCSPMKGHSHVYWYRQLPEEGLKFMVYLQKENIIDESGMPKERFSAEFPKEGPSILRIQQVVRGDSAAYFCASSRTRTAYEQYFGPGTRLTVT.

The gene calls are TRBV6-5 and TRBJ2-7, with D unresolved. V lost 5 bases and J 1 base, leaving 6 bases between the germline ends. The germline CDR1 and CDR2 sequences are MNHEY and SVGAGI. The CDR3 is 12 residues long. The CDR3 region is CASSSWSYEQYF. CDR3 sequence (DNA): TGTGCCAGCAGTAGCTGGTCCTACGAGCAGTACTTC.

The chain combines TRBV24-1 with TRBJ2-1; D might be TRBD2 (6 bases). Germline V gives CDR1 KGHDR, CDR2 SFDVKD. The CDR3 loop spans 16 amino acids. The V and J ends lost 1 base and 5 bases respectively, with 14 bases between them. The CDR3 here is CATSDLVGGGHNEQFF. CDR3 DNA sequence: TGTGCCACCAGTGATTTAGTGGGAGGAGGGCACAATGAGCAGTTCTTC.

The chain carries TRBV6-4 and TRBJ1-2; 7 bases line up with TRBD1. Germline CDR1 and CDR2: MRHNA and SNTAGT. The CDR3 totals 13 residues. V gave up 2 bases and J gave up 7 bases; unmatched junction bases: 4. CDR3 bases: TGTGCCAGCAGTGACGAGGGGGCGCCTGGCTACACCTTC. Protein: CASSDEGAPGYTF.

This chain connects TRBV28 to TRBJ2-7; 14 bases are a match to TRBD2. Losses at the gene ends were 3 bases for V and 4 bases for J; bases not matched to a gene: 2. CDR1 and CDR2 (germline): MDHEN, SYDVKM. The CDR3 covers 15 residues. DNA for the CDR3: TGTGCCAGCAGTTTGACTAGCGGGGGGGCATACGAGCAGTACGTC. It yields the protein CASSLTSGGAYEQYV.

The V call is TRBV7-6, the J call TRBJ2-2, with D perhaps matching TRBD1 (6 bases). Germline CDR1 reads SGHVS; CDR2 reads FNYEAQ. The CDR3 has 16 residues. The germline V and J ends were trimmed by 0 bases and 0 bases, with 8 bases remaining between them. In nucleotides, the CDR3 is TGTGCCAGCAGCTTAGCTGGGACAACGAACACCGGGGAGCTGTTTTTT. This encodes CASSLAGTTNTGELFF.